Given below is one T cell receptor (beta chain) in context. Its antigen is unidentified. CDR3 size: 17 residues. J lost 5 bases, V lost 5 bases, and 16 bases had no gene match. Per germline, CDR1 MGHRA and CDR2 YSYEKL. This specimen comes from a study of cytomegalovirus exposure and HLA in healthy donors. Study-level background: Per a later analysis, the 666 first-cohort and some 110 validation repertoires shared one platform. Points from the study as a whole: A classifier reportedly called cytomegalovirus status with high sensitivity and specificity.

Donors came from a validation cohort of over a hundred subjects, distinct from the first 666-subject cohort. Repertoires were generated with immunoSEQ multiplex PCR, while TCRdb's copy carries only in-frame clones and drops some. The repertoire holds approximately 150,000 clones, with more than 85% as singletons. The clonotype comes from a man younger than 35 in good health and CMV-seropositive. The sequenced sample was PBMCs. The V gene is TRBV4-1, the J gene TRBJ2-7; 9 bases agree with TRBD1. This CDR3 is CASSFRAPGTGWNEQYF. The CDR3 nucleotides are TGCGCCAGCAGCTTCCGGGCTCCCGGGACAGGGTGGAACGAGCAGTACTTC.